This T cell receptor (beta chain) was sequenced during a study of long-term antiretroviral therapy in people with HIV. An immunoSEQ assay, version v3.0, was performed at survey level. Here immunoSEQ multiplex PCR was the method, and the copy in TCRdb shows in-frame clones only, minus some. Of over 25,000 clones in the sample, roughly 85% were seen once. The V gene's germline CDR1 is GTSNPN and CDR2 SVGIG (reference sequence). V was cut by 5 bases and J by 1 base, with 10 bases left in between. The CDR3 has 13 amino acids. This chain uses TRBV30 with TRBJ2-3; D gene uncertain. The material was unsorted PBMCs, obtained 1.1 years after starting antiretroviral therapy. The sequence came from a man aged 18 to 29 with HIV. The CDR3 spells CAWDPKGTDTQYF. In DNA, the CDR3 is TGTGCCTGGGACCCGAAAGGCACAGATACGCAGTATTTT.